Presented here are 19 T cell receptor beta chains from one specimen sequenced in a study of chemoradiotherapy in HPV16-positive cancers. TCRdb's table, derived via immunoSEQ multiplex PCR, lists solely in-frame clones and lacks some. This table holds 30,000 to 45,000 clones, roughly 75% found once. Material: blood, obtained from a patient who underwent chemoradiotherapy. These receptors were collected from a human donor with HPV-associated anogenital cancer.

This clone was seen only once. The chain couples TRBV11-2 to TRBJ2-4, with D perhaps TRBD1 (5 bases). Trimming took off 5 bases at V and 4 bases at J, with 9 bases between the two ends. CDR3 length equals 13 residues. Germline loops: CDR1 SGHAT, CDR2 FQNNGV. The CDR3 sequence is CASSQDTKNIQYF. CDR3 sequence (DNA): TGTGCCAGCAGCCAGGACACGAAAAACATTCAGTACTTC.

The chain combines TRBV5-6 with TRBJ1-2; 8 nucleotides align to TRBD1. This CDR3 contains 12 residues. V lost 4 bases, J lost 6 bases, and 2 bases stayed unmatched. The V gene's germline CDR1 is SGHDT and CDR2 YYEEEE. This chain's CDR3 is CASSQGQDGYTF. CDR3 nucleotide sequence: TGTGCCAGCAGCCAGGGACAGGATGGCTACACCTTC.

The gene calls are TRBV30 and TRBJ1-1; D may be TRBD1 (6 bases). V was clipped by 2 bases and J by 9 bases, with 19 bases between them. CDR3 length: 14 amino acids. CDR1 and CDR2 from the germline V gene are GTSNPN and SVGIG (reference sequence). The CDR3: CAWSTTGSSQKAFF. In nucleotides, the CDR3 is TGTGCCTGGAGTACCACAGGGTCATCACAGAAAGCTTTCTTT.

The CDR3 nucleotides are TGTGCCGGCCAGCGGACAGCTAATGAAAAACTGTTTTTT. It codes for CAGQRTANEKLFF. V usage is TRBV30 and J usage is TRBJ1-4; D possibly corresponds to TRBD1 (6 bases). Germline V CDR1 and CDR2: GTSNPN, SVGIG (reference sequence). The CDR3 is 13 amino acids. V was shortened by 8 bases and J by 3 bases, with 13 bases between the two germline ends.

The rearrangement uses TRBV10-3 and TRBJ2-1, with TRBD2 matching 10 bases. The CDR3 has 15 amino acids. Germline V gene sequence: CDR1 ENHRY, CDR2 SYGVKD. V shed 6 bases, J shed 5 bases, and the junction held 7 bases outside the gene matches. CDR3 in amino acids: CAIRNLAGVNNEQFF. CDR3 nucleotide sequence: TGTGCCATCAGGAACCTAGCGGGGGTTAACAATGAGCAGTTCTTC.

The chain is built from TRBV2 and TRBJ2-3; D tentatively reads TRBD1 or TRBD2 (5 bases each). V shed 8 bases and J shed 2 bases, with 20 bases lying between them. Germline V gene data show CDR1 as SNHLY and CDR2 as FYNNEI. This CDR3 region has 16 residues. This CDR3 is CASRSNPGRDTDTQYF. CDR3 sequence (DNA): TGTGCCAGCCGTTCAAACCCGGGACGGGACACAGATACGCAGTATTTT.

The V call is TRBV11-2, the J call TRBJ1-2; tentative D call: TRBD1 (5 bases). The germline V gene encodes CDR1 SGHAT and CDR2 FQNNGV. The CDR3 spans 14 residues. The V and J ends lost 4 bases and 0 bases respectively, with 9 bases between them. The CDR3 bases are TGTGCCAGCAGCTCCGACAGAACTAACTATGGCTACACCTTC. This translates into CASSSDRTNYGYTF.

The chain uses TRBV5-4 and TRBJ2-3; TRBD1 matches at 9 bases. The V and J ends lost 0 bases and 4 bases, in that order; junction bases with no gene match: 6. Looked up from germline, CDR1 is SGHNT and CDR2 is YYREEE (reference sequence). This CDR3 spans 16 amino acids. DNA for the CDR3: TGTGCCAGCAGCTTGGCTGGGACAGGGTCAGCAGATACGCAGTATTTT. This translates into CASSLAGTGSADTQYF.

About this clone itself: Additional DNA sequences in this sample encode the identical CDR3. CDR3 sequence reads: CASSLQGTDTQYF. The CDR3 DNA reads as TGTGCCAGCTCCCTACAAGGTACAGATACGCAGTATTTT. J is TRBJ2-3 and V is TRBV18; D is unresolved. The CDR3 extends over 13 amino acids. Per the germline V gene, CDR1 is KGHSH and CDR2 is LQKENI. Trimming pared 6 bases from V and 3 bases from J, leaving 10 bases between.

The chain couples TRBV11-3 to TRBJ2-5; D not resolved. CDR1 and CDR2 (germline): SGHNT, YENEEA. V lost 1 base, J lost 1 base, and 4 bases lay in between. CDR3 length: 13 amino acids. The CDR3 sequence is CASSLGPQETQYF. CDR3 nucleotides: TGTGCCAGCAGCTTAGGTCCCCAAGAGACCCAGTACTTC.

Written as DNA, the CDR3 is TGTGCCAGCAGAAGGGGGGGGGCGAGCACAGATACGCAGTATTTT. Protein: CASRRGGASTDTQYF. The rearrangement links TRBV6-5 to TRBJ2-3; a possible D gene is TRBD2 (7 bases). CDR3 size: 15 residues. Germline V gene sequence: CDR1 MNHEY, CDR2 SVGAGI. Between the trimmed V and J ends, which lost 6 bases and 0 bases, there was a span of 13 bases.

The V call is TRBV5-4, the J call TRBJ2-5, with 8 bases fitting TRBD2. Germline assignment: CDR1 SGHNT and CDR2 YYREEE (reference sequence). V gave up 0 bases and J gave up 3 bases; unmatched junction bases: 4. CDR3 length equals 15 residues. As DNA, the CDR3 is TGTGCCAGCAGCTTGGAGGGACTAGGGGAAGAGACCCAGTACTTC. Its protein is CASSLEGLGEETQYF.

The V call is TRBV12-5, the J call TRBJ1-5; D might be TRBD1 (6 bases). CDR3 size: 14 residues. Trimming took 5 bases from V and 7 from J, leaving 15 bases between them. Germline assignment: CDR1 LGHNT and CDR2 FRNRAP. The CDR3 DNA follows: TGTGCTAGTGGTACAACAGGGTTGGGACAGCCCCAGCATTTT. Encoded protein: CASGTTGLGQPQHF.

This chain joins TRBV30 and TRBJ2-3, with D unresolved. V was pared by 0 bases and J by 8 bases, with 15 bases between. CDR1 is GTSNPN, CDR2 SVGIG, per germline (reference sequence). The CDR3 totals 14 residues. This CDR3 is CAWSVSEVGVTQYF. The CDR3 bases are TGTGCCTGGAGTGTGTCTGAGGTAGGAGTTACGCAGTATTTT.

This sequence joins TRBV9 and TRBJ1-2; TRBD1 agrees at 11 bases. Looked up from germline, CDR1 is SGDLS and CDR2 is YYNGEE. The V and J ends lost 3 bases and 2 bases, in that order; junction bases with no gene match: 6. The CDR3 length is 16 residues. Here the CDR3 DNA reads TGTGCCAGCAGCGACCCGGGACAGGGGGTGAACTATGGCTACACCTTC. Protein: CASSDPGQGVNYGYTF.

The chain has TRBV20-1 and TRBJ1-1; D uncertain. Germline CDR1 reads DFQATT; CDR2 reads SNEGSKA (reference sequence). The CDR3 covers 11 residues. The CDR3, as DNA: TGCATGATCGGGCGGGCCACTGAAGCTTTCTTT. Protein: CMIGRATEAFF.

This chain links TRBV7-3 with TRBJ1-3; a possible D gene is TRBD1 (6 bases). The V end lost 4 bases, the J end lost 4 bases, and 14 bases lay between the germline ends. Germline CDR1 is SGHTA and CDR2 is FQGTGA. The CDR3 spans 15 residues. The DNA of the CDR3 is TGTGCCAGCAGCTCCGGGGGCAGGGAAGGAAACACCATATATTTT. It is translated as CASSSGGREGNTIYF.

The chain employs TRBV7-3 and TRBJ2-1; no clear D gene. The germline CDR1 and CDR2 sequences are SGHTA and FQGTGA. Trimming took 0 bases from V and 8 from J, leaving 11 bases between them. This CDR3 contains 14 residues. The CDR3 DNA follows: TGTGCCAGCAGCTTAACTGGCGGCTCGGATGAGCAGTTCTTC. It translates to CASSLTGGSDEQFF.

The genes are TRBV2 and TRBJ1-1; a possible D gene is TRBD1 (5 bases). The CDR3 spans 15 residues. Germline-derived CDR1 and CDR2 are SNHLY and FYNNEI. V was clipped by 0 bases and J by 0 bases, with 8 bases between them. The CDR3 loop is CASSEALGVNTEAFF. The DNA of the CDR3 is TGTGCCAGCAGTGAAGCGTTAGGGGTGAACACTGAAGCTTTCTTT.